The 23 T cell receptor beta chains reported below all come from one sample, sequenced in a study of cytomegalovirus exposure and HLA in healthy donors (dated by TCRdb to between 2016 and 2019). Libraries were constructed by the immunoSEQ multiplex PCR assay. Not all clones reach the TCRdb copy of this immuneACCESS table, which keeps in-frame sequences only. Checked studies attribute under half of the gap to unresolved V genes and leave the rest unexplained. The sample table records approximately 54,000 clones; approximately 89% of these occur just once. The ten largest clonotypes hold roughly 8.4% of the sample. Sequencing used PBMCs. Receptors were obtained from a young woman in good health and CMV-seropositive.

This chain links TRBV7-9 with TRBJ2-7; D perhaps matches TRBD2 (6 bases). Trimming shortened V by 5 bases and J by 2 bases, and 19 bases separated the two germline ends. This CDR3 has 16 amino acids. The V gene's germline CDR1 is SEHNR and CDR2 FQNEAQ (reference sequence). The CDR3 DNA is TGTGCCAGCAGCCCTCGGACCGGGAGAGGGACCTACGAGCAGTACTTC. This codes for CASSPRTGRGTYEQYF.

The chain recombines TRBV5-4 with TRBJ1-1, with no clear D. Germline V gene lookup returns CDR1 SGHNT and CDR2 YYREEE (reference sequence). This CDR3 has 16 residues. Trimming took off 2 bases at V and 0 bases at J, with 14 bases between the two ends. CDR3 bases: TGTGCCAGCAGCTTTTATTCCCCGGTTGTGAACACTGAAGCTTTCTTT. Translating it yields CASSFYSPVVNTEAFF.

The chain has TRBV28 and TRBJ2-7, with D perhaps TRBD2 (5 bases). Trimming left V 5 bases short and J 6 bases short, with 11 bases between. This CDR3 is 12 amino acids long. The germline gives CDR1 MDHEN, CDR2 SYDVKM. For the CDR3, the DNA is TGTGCCAGCAGTCCCGACGGAGGCGAGCAGTACTTC. This codes for CASSPDGGEQYF. Full variable domain (missing parts from reference TRBV28 and TRBJ2-7): DVKVTQSSRYLVKRTGEKVFLECVQDMDHENMFWYRQDPGLGLRLIYFSYDVKMKEKGDIPEGYSVSREKKERFSLILESASTNQTSMYLCASSPDGGEQYFGPGTRLTVT.

The chain carries TRBV30 and TRBJ1-1; 9 nucleotides match TRBD1. Germline V lookup: CDR1 GTSNPN, CDR2 SVGIG (reference sequence). The CDR3 totals 17 residues. Unmatched junction bases numbered 19, after V lost 5 bases and J lost 6 bases. The CDR3 spells CAWGSFGTGLSSAEAFF. In DNA, the CDR3 is TGTGCCTGGGGTAGTTTTGGGACAGGGCTGTCATCCGCTGAAGCTTTCTTT.

The chain couples TRBV4-2 to TRBJ2-5; 10 nucleotides line up with TRBD2. Trimming at V came to 0 bases and at J to 3 bases, leaving 1 base not matched to a gene. This CDR3 spans 15 amino acids. Germline values: CDR1 LGHNA, CDR2 YNFKEQ. This CDR3 reads CASSQELAGEETQYF. The DNA for the CDR3 is TGTGCCAGCAGCCAAGAGCTAGCGGGGGAAGAGACCCAGTACTTC.

The chain joins TRBV5-4 to TRBJ1-4; no firm D call. CDR1 and CDR2 (germline): SGHNT, YYREEE (reference sequence). The CDR3 totals 14 residues. V dropped 2 bases and J dropped 2 bases, with 7 bases sitting between them. CDR3: CASSLSGTNEKLFF. The CDR3 DNA sequence: TGTGCCAGCAGCTTATCCGGGACTAATGAAAAACTGTTTTTT.

The rearrangement joins TRBV10-3 to TRBJ1-6, with 7 bases fitting TRBD1. V shed 4 bases and J 6 bases; nucleotides not matched to a gene: 6. This CDR3 is 15 amino acids long. From germline, CDR1 is ENHRY and CDR2 SYGVKD. The DNA for the CDR3 is TGTGCCATCAGTGCTGGGACAGAAGGTAATTCACCCCTCCACTTT. Residues: CAISAGTEGNSPLHF.

The sample holds one count of this clone. The V gene is TRBV5-4, the J gene TRBJ1-1; TRBD1 matches at 11 bases. V was pared by 6 bases and J by 1 base, with 11 bases of the junction left unmatched. Germline values: CDR1 SGHNT, CDR2 YYREEE (reference sequence). The CDR3 totals 17 residues. The CDR3: CASTPPGQGARNTEAFF. The CDR3 DNA reads TGTGCCAGCACCCCACCAGGACAGGGGGCTAGGAACACTGAAGCTTTCTTT.

The chain is built from TRBV28 and TRBJ2-5, with TRBD2 identical over 16 bases. V shed 4 bases, J shed 3 bases, and the junction held 8 bases outside the gene matches. Per germline, CDR1 MDHEN and CDR2 SYDVKM. CDR3 length: 18 residues. DNA for the CDR3: TGTGCCAGCAGTTCGTTGGGACTAGCGGGGGGGGTAGAAGAGACCCAGTACTTC. It codes for CASSSLGLAGGVEETQYF.

This chain uses TRBV7-9 with TRBJ2-4; 9 nucleotides align to TRBD1. The CDR3 has 15 residues. J gave up 5 bases and V 4 bases, and 6 bases lay outside the gene matches. From germline, CDR1 is SEHNR and CDR2 FQNEAQ (reference sequence). This chain's CDR3 is CASSWTGATENIQYF. Written as DNA, the CDR3 is TGTGCCAGCAGCTGGACAGGGGCTACGGAAAACATTCAGTACTTC.

This chain connects TRBV6-5 to TRBJ2-3; 8 positions agree with TRBD1. Per the germline V gene, CDR1 is MNHEY and CDR2 is SVGAGI. J was trimmed by 10 bases and V by 2 bases; bases with no gene match: 11. The CDR3 consists of 15 residues. The DNA for the CDR3 is TGTGCCAGCAGTTACCCCCGGCAGGGGGCCCAATCGCAGTATTTT. It yields the protein CASSYPRQGAQSQYF.

This chain connects TRBV29-1 to TRBJ1-3; 7 bases align to TRBD1. Germline assignment: CDR1 SQVTM and CDR2 ANQGSEA. The CDR3 runs to 15 residues. The trim removed 7 bases at V and 4 bases at J, leaving 13 bases unmatched. CDR3 sequence: CSAQDRRNGGNTIYF. As DNA, the CDR3 is TGCAGCGCCCAGGACAGGCGAAATGGAGGAAACACCATATATTTT. The whole variable domain, filled in from reference TRBV29-1 and TRBJ1-3, reads SAVISQKPSRDICQRGTSLTIQCQVDSQVTMMFWYRQQPGQSLTLIATANQGSEATYESGFVIDKFPISRPNLTFSTLTVSNMSPEDSSIYLCSAQDRRNGGNTIYFGEGSWLTVV.

The V call is TRBV30, the J call TRBJ2-2, with 7 nucleotides matching TRBD1. The junction had 13 bases not matched to a gene; V was cut back by 6 bases and J by 6 bases. The CDR3 totals 15 residues. In germline, CDR1 is GTSNPN, CDR2 SVGIG (reference sequence). The CDR3 nucleotides are TGTGCCTGCCCACGTACGGCCCAGGGGGCCGGGGAGCTGTTTTTT. Translated: CACPRTAQGAGELFF. Filled out from reference TRBV30 and TRBJ2-2, the complete variable domain reads SQTIHQWPATLVQPVGSPLSLECTVEGTSNPNLYWYRQAAGRGLQLLFYSVGIGQISSEVPQNLSASRPQDRQFILSSKKLLLSDSGFYLCACPRTAQGAGELFFGEGSRLTVL.

This chain connects TRBV5-4 to TRBJ2-7; TRBD1 matches 7 bases. With V trimmed by 1 base and J by 3 bases, 7 bases remained unmatched. Germline values: CDR1 SGHNT, CDR2 YYREEE (reference sequence). The CDR3 consists of 15 residues. DNA for the CDR3: TGTGCCAGCAGCTTGCTCCCGGGACAGAACTACGAGCAGTACTTC. Protein product: CASSLLPGQNYEQYF.

This clone was picked up a small number of times. The same CDR3 is also encoded by other DNA sequences in this sample. CDR3: CASSDSAGGSTDTQYF. The CDR3 nucleotides read TGTGCCAGCAGTGACTCGGCGGGGGGCTCCACAGATACGCAGTATTTT. The V and J genes are TRBV6-4 and TRBJ2-3, with 8 nucleotides matching TRBD2. The CDR3 extends over 16 amino acids. Looked up from germline, CDR1 is MRHNA and CDR2 is SNTAGT. V trimming: 0 bases; J trimming: 2 bases; junction bases outside the gene matches: 4.

The V and J genes are TRBV27 and TRBJ2-5; 7 bases line up with TRBD1. The length of the CDR3 is 14 residues. Trimming took 3 bases from V and 5 from J; bases not matched to a gene: 6. Germline CDR1 reads MNHEY; CDR2 reads SMNVEV (reference sequence). In nucleotides, the CDR3 is TGTGCCAGCAGTTTTCAGGGGGTTGGTGAGACCCAGTACTTC. Encoded protein: CASSFQGVGETQYF.

This clone was observed a single time. The J gene is TRBJ1-1, the V gene TRBV30; D is perhaps TRBD1 (5 bases). Between the trimmed V and J ends, which lost 4 bases and 1 base, there was a span of 13 bases. Germline V gene data show CDR1 as GTSNPN and CDR2 as SVGIG (reference sequence). The CDR3 extends over 14 amino acids. CDR3 sequence: CAWTLGLRNTEAFF. The CDR3 nucleotides read TGTGCCTGGACCCTGGGACTTCGGAACACTGAAGCTTTCTTT. The variable domain in full, completed from reference TRBV30 and TRBJ1-1, reads SQTIHQWPATLVQPVGSPLSLECTVEGTSNPNLYWYRQAAGRGLQLLFYSVGIGQISSEVPQNLSASRPQDRQFILSSKKLLLSDSGFYLCAWTLGLRNTEAFFGQGTRLTVV.

The chain links TRBV6-5 to TRBJ1-5; TRBD1 is a possible D gene (6 bases). Trimming shortened V by 2 bases and J by 6 bases, and 8 bases separated the two germline ends. This CDR3 has 13 amino acids. Germline V lookup: CDR1 MNHEY, CDR2 SVGAGI. For the CDR3, the DNA is TGTGCCAGCAGTTACAGGGGGTTTCAGCCCCAGCATTTT. Translated, it gives CASSYRGFQPQHF.

V gene TRBV2 combines with J gene TRBJ1-5, with 9 bases fitting TRBD1. V was pared by 4 bases and J by 7 bases, with 11 bases of the junction left unmatched. The CDR3 is 16 residues long. Germline values: CDR1 SNHLY, CDR2 FYNNEI. The CDR3 nucleotides read TGTGCCAGCAGTGGTAGGAGGACAGGGGATGAACAGCCCCAGCATTTT. This gives the protein CASSGRRTGDEQPQHF.

This chain links TRBV9 with TRBJ2-1, with a weak D call TRBD2 (5 bases). The CDR3 totals 16 residues. CDR1 is SGDLS and CDR2 is YYNGEE in the germline V gene. V was pared by 0 bases and J by 0 bases, with 10 bases between. CDR3 in DNA: TGTGCCAGCAGCGTAGTGGCAGGAGGCTCCTACAATGAGCAGTTCTTC. Encoded protein: CASSVVAGGSYNEQFF.

This chain joins TRBV28 and TRBJ1-6, with D hard to call. The CDR3 consists of 17 residues. Trimming left V 1 base short and J 0 bases short, with 10 bases between. The germline V gene has CDR1 MDHEN and CDR2 SYDVKM. DNA of the CDR3: TGTGCCAGCAGTTTATTGGCTCCTTACTCCTATAATTCACCCCTCCACTTT. Amino acids: CASSLLAPYSYNSPLHF.

The chain combines TRBV7-9 with TRBJ2-3; the match to TRBD2 covers 7 bases. Trimming cost V 1 base and J 2 bases; bases outside gene matches: 6. CDR3 length: 16 amino acids. Per germline, CDR1 SEHNR and CDR2 FQNEAQ (reference sequence). CDR3 in DNA: TGTGCCAGCAGCTTAGTTGTTAGCGGGTACACAGATACGCAGTATTTT. It specifies CASSLVVSGYTDTQYF.

The V gene is TRBV21-1, the J gene TRBJ2-5; the table names TRBD2, a call not compared with the DNA. TRBV21-1 is assigned pseudogene status. The CDR3 covers 16 residues. The CDR3 here is CASSPRLAGSQETQYF. Written as DNA, the CDR3 is TGTGCCAGCAGCCCGCGACTAGCGGGGAGTCAAGAGACCCAGTACTTC.